This T cell receptor (beta chain) was identified in a study of T cell responses to AZD1222 COVID-19 vaccine. The germline gives CDR1 DFQATT, CDR2 SNEGSKA (reference sequence). The CDR3 is 11 amino acids. The V end lost 1 base, the J end lost 9 bases, and 7 bases lay between the germline ends. About this clone: Its antigen remains unidentified.

Assay used: immunoSEQ multiplex PCR; TCRdb lists only in-frame clones, some missing. There are more than 100,000 clones in the sample; 88% occur only once, and 3.5% to 4.5% lies in the top ten. The study, taken as a whole, reports: Donors skewed white British and female; clonal diversity was possibly underestimated. Spike-specific TCR breadth and depth grew following two AZD1222 doses. Of spike-specific TCRs, nearly half reportedly target regions left unmutated in variants.

This clonotype was sampled from an adult in good health. The chain recombines TRBV20-1 with TRBJ2-1, with D possibly called TRBD1 or TRBD2 (5 bases each). The sequencing here drew on peripheral blood, taken on day 0 of AZD1222 vaccination. CDR3 residues: CSARVGTEQFF. Written as DNA, the CDR3 is TGCAGTGCTAGAGTGGGGACTGAGCAGTTCTTC.